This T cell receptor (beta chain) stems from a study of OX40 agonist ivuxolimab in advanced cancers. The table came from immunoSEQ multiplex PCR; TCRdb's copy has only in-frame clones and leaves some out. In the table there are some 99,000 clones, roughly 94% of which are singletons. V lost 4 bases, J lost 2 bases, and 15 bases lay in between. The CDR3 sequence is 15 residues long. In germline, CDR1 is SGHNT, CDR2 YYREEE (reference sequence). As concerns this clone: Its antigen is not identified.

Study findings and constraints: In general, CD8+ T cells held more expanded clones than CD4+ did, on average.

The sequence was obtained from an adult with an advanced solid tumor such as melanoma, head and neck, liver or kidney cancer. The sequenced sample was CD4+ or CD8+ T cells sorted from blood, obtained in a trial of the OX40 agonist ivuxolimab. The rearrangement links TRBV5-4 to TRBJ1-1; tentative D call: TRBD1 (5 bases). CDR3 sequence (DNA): TGTGCCAGCAGCCCCCTTGGGGGGGTTAACACTGAAGCTTTCTTT. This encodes CASSPLGGVNTEAFF.